The 23 T cell receptor beta chains reported below all come from one sample, sequenced in a study of long-term antiretroviral therapy in people with HIV. Running of the v3.0 immunoSEQ assay took place at survey level. Sequenced by immunoSEQ multiplex PCR; TCRdb stores in-frame clones only, minus some. The data hold over 25,000 clones, with roughly 80% observed a single time. The source was unsorted PBMCs, collected 3 years after starting antiretroviral therapy. These receptors came from a man aged 40-50 years with HIV.

V gene TRBV28 combines with J gene TRBJ2-7; 9 bases match TRBD1. The CDR3 contains 13 residues. Germline V CDR1 and CDR2: MDHEN, SYDVKM. The trim removed 7 bases at V and 3 bases at J, leaving 4 bases unmatched. The CDR3 DNA reads as TGTGCCAGCAAAACAGGGGGCGTCTACGAGCAGTACTTC. Encoded protein: CASKTGGVYEQYF.

The chain joins TRBV6-6 to TRBJ1-4, with D possibly being TRBD1 (5 bases). Trimming pared 7 bases from V and 6 bases from J, leaving 15 bases between. The germline CDR1 and CDR2 sequences are MNHNY and SVGAGI (reference sequence). The CDR3 spans 14 residues. DNA for the CDR3: TGTGCCAGCATCTCGGGGGGGGAGGATGAAAAACTGTTTTTT. Its protein is CASISGGEDEKLFF.

This CDR3 reads CASSSPQRGGTPSTDTQYF. The CDR3, as DNA: TGTGCCAGCAGCTCCCCGCAGCGGGGGGGAACCCCTAGCACAGATACGCAGTATTTT. The rearrangement links TRBV7-2 to TRBJ2-3; 10 nucleotides align to TRBD2. Germline CDR1 SGHTA, CDR2 FQGNSA. The CDR3 length is 19 residues. With V trimmed by 4 bases and J by 0 bases, 13 bases remained unmatched.

The V and J genes are TRBV7-8 and TRBJ2-2; 9 bases are shared with TRBD2. Germline CDR1 is SGHVS and CDR2 is FQNEAQ. The CDR3 runs 15 residues. V gave up 3 bases and J gave up 1 base; unmatched junction bases: 0. In nucleotides, the CDR3 is TGTGCCAGCAGCTTGACTAGCGGGAACACCGGGGAGCTGTTTTTT. Translated: CASSLTSGNTGELFF.

The chain is built from TRBV4-1 and TRBJ2-5; weak D call: TRBD1 (5 bases). CDR1 and CDR2 from the germline V gene are MGHRA and YSYEKL. Trimming took off 4 bases at V and 5 bases at J, with 17 bases between the two ends. This CDR3 spans 15 amino acids. For the CDR3, the DNA is TGCGCCAGCAGCCTCGGACAAGCGATTCGGGAGACCCAGTACTTC. Residues: CASSLGQAIRETQYF.

The rearrangement uses TRBV20-1 and TRBJ2-5, with unresolved D. The CDR3 is 10 residues long. CDR1 is DFQATT and CDR2 is SNEGSKA in the germline V gene (reference sequence). V lost 4 bases and J 5 bases, leaving 5 bases between the germline ends. The CDR3 spells CSATRETQYF. The CDR3 DNA sequence: TGCAGTGCTACGAGGGAGACCCAGTACTTC.

There are a few counts of this clone. The J gene is TRBJ2-7, the V gene TRBV2, with 9 bases lining up with TRBD2. The V and J ends lost 4 bases and 2 bases, in that order; junction bases with no gene match: 6. CDR1 and CDR2 from the germline V gene are SNHLY and FYNNEI. The CDR3 loop spans 15 amino acids. The CDR3 spells CASSATSGLTYEQYF. As DNA, the CDR3 is TGTGCCAGCAGTGCCACTAGCGGGCTTACCTACGAGCAGTACTTC. Filled out from reference TRBV2 and TRBJ2-7, the complete variable domain reads EPEVTQTPSHQVTQMGQEVILRCVPISNHLYFYWYRQILGQKVEFLVSFYNNEISEKSEIFDDQFSVERPDGSNFTLKIRSTKLEDSAMYFCASSATSGLTYEQYFGPGTRLTVT.

J is TRBJ1-1 and V is TRBV13; 8 positions agree with TRBD1. This CDR3 has 15 amino acids. The V segment lost 5 bases and the J segment 4 bases; nucleotides outside the gene matches: 9. Germline V gene data show CDR1 as PRHDT and CDR2 as FYEKMQ (reference sequence). CDR3 region: CASSERTGISTEAFF. The CDR3 DNA sequence: TGTGCCAGCAGCGAGAGGACAGGGATCAGCACTGAAGCTTTCTTT.

The V gene is TRBV9, the J gene TRBJ2-3; D not resolved. V lost 3 bases and J 1 base, leaving 12 bases between the germline ends. The CDR3 sequence is 15 residues long. Germline V gene data show CDR1 as SGDLS and CDR2 as YYNGEE. The CDR3 loop is CASSGIREGTDTQYF. Here the CDR3 DNA reads TGTGCCAGCAGCGGAATCCGCGAGGGCACAGATACGCAGTATTTT.

This chain joins TRBV5-1 and TRBJ2-1; D not certain. This CDR3 contains 15 residues. Germline V lookup: CDR1 SGHRS, CDR2 YFSETQ. Trimming pared 0 bases from V and 0 bases from J, leaving 7 bases between. CDR3 region: CASSLALSSYNEQFF. The CDR3 DNA reads TGCGCCAGCAGCTTGGCTCTTTCCTCCTACAATGAGCAGTTCTTC.

In this sample, this clone turned up once. V usage is TRBV9 and J usage is TRBJ2-3; a weak D match, TRBD1 (6 bases). The CDR3 runs to 16 residues. Germline CDR1 is SGDLS and CDR2 is YYNGEE. The V and J ends lost 4 bases and 0 bases respectively, with 15 bases between them. This CDR3 reads CASSSWTDSSTDTQYF. The CDR3 DNA is TGTGCCAGCAGCTCCTGGACAGACTCTAGCACAGATACGCAGTATTTT.

The chain joins TRBV27 to TRBJ2-7, with 10 nucleotides matching TRBD2. With V trimmed by 4 bases and J by 5 bases, 5 bases remained unmatched. CDR3 length equals 14 residues. Per the germline V gene, CDR1 is MNHEY and CDR2 is SMNVEV (reference sequence). CDR3 sequence (DNA): TGTGCCAGCAGTTCTAGCGGGAGTACGGACGAGCAGTACTTC. Translation: CASSSSGSTDEQYF.

The V gene is TRBV7-8, the J gene TRBJ1-3; D remains unclear. The germline V and J ends were trimmed by 1 base and 2 bases, with 12 bases remaining between them. Germline-derived CDR1 and CDR2 are SGHVS and FQNEAQ. There are 16 residues in the CDR3. In nucleotides, the CDR3 is TGTGCCAGCAGCTTAGAGCCGGGCCCAGCTGGAAACACCATATATTTT. Protein sequence: CASSLEPGPAGNTIYF.

This chain links TRBV5-1 with TRBJ1-2, with 9 positions matching TRBD1. J lost 8 bases, V lost 0 bases, and 11 bases had no gene match. The CDR3 contains 16 residues. Looked up from germline, CDR1 is SGHRS and CDR2 is YFSETQ. The CDR3 nucleotides are TGCGCCAGCAGCTTGGATCCGGGACAGGGCGGTGAGGGCTACACCTTC. Encoded protein: CASSLDPGQGGEGYTF. The variable domain in full, with the rest retrieved from reference TRBV5-1 and TRBJ1-2, is KAGVTQTPRYLIKTRGQQVTLSCSPISGHRSVSWYQQTPGQGLQFLFEYFSETQRNKGNFPGRFSGRQFSNSRSEMNVSTLELGDSALYLCASSLDPGQGGEGYTFGSGTRLTVV.

This chain joins TRBV9 and TRBJ2-3; D not resolved. The CDR3 loop spans 14 amino acids. CDR1 is SGDLS, CDR2 YYNGEE, per germline. Trimming shortened V by 4 bases and J by 2 bases, and 11 bases separated the two germline ends. CDR3 bases: TGTGCCAGCAGCTCCCGGGTAGCCACAGATACGCAGTATTTT. Its translation: CASSSRVATDTQYF. Full variable domain (remainder filled in from reference TRBV9 and TRBJ2-3): DSGVTQTPKHLITATGQRVTLRCSPRSGDLSVYWYQQSLDQGLQFLIQYYNGEERAKGNILERFSAQQFPDLHSELNLSSLELGDSALYFCASSSRVATDTQYFGPGTRLTVL.

The chain combines TRBV25-1 with TRBJ1-6; maybe TRBD1 (5 bases). Germline V gene sequence: CDR1 MGHDK, CDR2 SYGVNS. CDR3 length: 14 amino acids. V lost 9 bases and J 5 bases, leaving 14 bases between the germline ends. CDR3 nucleotide sequence: TGTGCCAGTGGGTGGGGGACCGATAATTCACCCCTCCACTTT. It specifies CASGWGTDNSPLHF. The variable domain in full, with the rest retrieved from reference TRBV25-1 and TRBJ1-6, is EADIYQTPRYLVIGTGKKITLECSQTMGHDKMYWYQQDPGMELHLIHYSYGVNSTEKGDLSSESTVSRIRTEHFPLTLESARPSHTSQYLCASGWGTDNSPLHFGNGTRLTVT.

The chain joins TRBV6-6 to TRBJ1-1; no firm D call. This CDR3 has 15 amino acids. V was trimmed by 0 bases and J by 0 bases, leaving 8 bases between them. CDR1 and CDR2 from the germline V gene are MNHNY and SVGAGI (reference sequence). In nucleotides, the CDR3 is TGTGCCAGCAGTTACTCACCGGGGTTGAACACTGAAGCTTTCTTT. This sequence encodes CASSYSPGLNTEAFF.

The chain employs TRBV4-1 and TRBJ2-2, with TRBD2 matching over 7 bases. Germline loops: CDR1 MGHRA, CDR2 YSYEKL. Trimming at V came to 0 bases and at J to 2 bases, leaving 9 bases not matched to a gene. The CDR3 is made up of 18 amino acids. CDR3 loop: CASSQEWRGEGNTGELFF. CDR3 DNA: TGCGCCAGCAGCCAAGAATGGCGAGGGGAGGGTAACACCGGGGAGCTGTTTTTT.

The rearrangement uses TRBV2 and TRBJ1-4, with 7 bases identical to TRBD1. Trimming took 8 bases from V and 1 from J; bases not matched to a gene: 10. The CDR3 is 16 residues long. Germline CDR1 SNHLY, CDR2 FYNNEI. The CDR3 is CASARDSTRTNEKLFF. The DNA of the CDR3 is TGTGCCAGCGCCCGGGACAGCACAAGAACTAATGAAAAACTGTTTTTT. Complete variable domain (other parts from reference TRBV2 and TRBJ1-4): EPEVTQTPSHQVTQMGQEVILRCVPISNHLYFYWYRQILGQKVEFLVSFYNNEISEKSEIFDDQFSVERPDGSNFTLKIRSTKLEDSAMYFCASARDSTRTNEKLFFGSGTQLSVL.

The rearrangement links TRBV19 to TRBJ1-5; D uncertain. V was pared by 5 bases and J by 6 bases, with 14 bases between. Looked up from germline, CDR1 is LNHDA and CDR2 is SQIVND (reference sequence). The CDR3 covers 14 residues. The CDR3 sequence is CASSDGWVGQPQHF. Written as DNA, the CDR3 is TGTGCCAGTAGTGATGGATGGGTAGGTCAGCCCCAGCATTTT.

The V gene is TRBV29-1, the J gene TRBJ2-7, with unresolved D. CDR3 size: 16 residues. Germline values: CDR1 SQVTM, CDR2 ANQGSEA. Between the trimmed V and J ends, which lost 5 bases and 9 bases, there was a span of 29 bases. CDR3 sequence reads: CSVILADRPSEKGQYF. The CDR3 DNA reads as TGCAGCGTTATCCTCGCCGATAGGCCGTCGGAAAAAGGGCAGTACTTC.

V gene TRBV25-1 combines with J gene TRBJ2-7; D possibly matches TRBD1 or TRBD2 (5 bases each). Germline V gene data show CDR1 as MGHDK and CDR2 as SYGVNS. Trimming took off 2 bases at V and 0 bases at J, with 20 bases between the two ends. The CDR3 length is 18 residues. The CDR3 loop reads CASSENGDGTDSSYEQYF. CDR3 sequence (DNA): TGTGCCAGCAGTGAAAACGGGGACGGGACGGATAGCTCCTACGAGCAGTACTTC.

The chain employs TRBV5-1 and TRBJ2-1, with D hard to call. With 3 bases removed from V and 0 bases from J, the gap between germline ends came to 10 bases. CDR1 SGHRS and CDR2 YFSETQ come from the germline V gene. This CDR3 is 15 amino acids long. The DNA of the CDR3 is TGCGCCAGCAGCTCCGACGGAGCCTCCTACAATGAGCAGTTCTTC. It codes for CASSSDGASYNEQFF.